Detailed here is one T cell receptor (beta chain). This clonotype occurred many times. Its specific antigen is unknown. Within one base of it there is no much larger clone, and no base qualities were kept. This sample is drawn from a study of response to subunit inactivated influenza vaccine (dated by TCRdb to the late 2010s). Notes on the research overall: To follow how T cells responded to a trivalent subunit inactivated influenza vaccine, the researchers relied on deep quantitative profiling of the T cell receptor repertoire. The full study reports these points: The authors proposed that each seasonal influenza vaccination may bring in only a limited number of new T cells.

The CDR3 contains 15 residues, cysteine and phenylalanine counted. Just CDR3 DNA is preserved here, 45 bases in frame from base 1. Via the germline V gene, CDR1 is SGHAT and CDR2 FQNNGV. V is cut back by 1 base and J by 4 bases, with 3 bases in the junction unmatched. Library creation used RT-PCR. TCRdb shows the sequencer as Illumina HiSeq 2500. The raw public reads went through TCRdb reprocessing: fastp at Q25, MiXCR clone calling, in-frame beta chains kept. CDR3 protein sequences are deduplicated, and each keeps its most common genes and DNA. Within this sample are about 240,000 distinct CDR3 sequences, with about 12% of them counted one time only. Of the sample, 7.8% falls within the top ten clones.

The rearrangement joined TRBV11-2 to TRBJ2-7, and 11 junction bases match TRBD2. The input for sequencing was non-naive T cells sorted from PBMCs, taken 14 days before vaccination. The sample's cell subset or site label is to be understood as: memory T cell fraction. This sequence originates from a man aged 45-65 years who received an inactivated influenza vaccine. Donor details come from another sample of the same person, matched by shared clones. CDR3 loop: CASSLGLAGTYEQYF. The nucleotide sequence reads as follows: TGTGCCAGCAGCTTAGGACTAGCGGGGACTTACGAGCAGTACTTC.